These 19 T cell receptor beta chains were sequenced from one sample in a study of blood T cell repertoires in COVID-19. Some clones are missing from TCRdb's copy, which holds only in-frame ones; the method was immunoSEQ multiplex PCR. The data contain 150,000 to 200,000 clones, approximately 80% of them singletons. Sequenced sample: PBMCs or T cells enriched from blood (not recorded which). The receptors here all came from a man between 70 and 80 years old who had been exposed to COVID-19.

This sequence joins TRBV13 and TRBJ2-3; D not certain. Germline V gene lookup returns CDR1 PRHDT and CDR2 FYEKMQ (reference sequence). V lost 3 bases to trimming and J lost 5 bases, with 9 bases between them. The CDR3 contains 13 residues. CDR3 nucleotides: TGTGCCAGCAGCTTTTTAACTGGAGATACGCAGTATTTT. Translating it yields CASSFLTGDTQYF.

The CDR3 nucleotides read TGTGCCAGCAGTTATCATGATACGCAGTATTTT. Protein: CASSYHDTQYF. The rearrangement uses TRBV27 and TRBJ2-3; D ambiguous. The CDR3 totals 11 residues. Trimming removed 4 bases from V and 6 bases from J, with 5 bases in between. Germline V CDR1 and CDR2: MNHEY, SMNVEV (reference sequence).

The chain couples TRBV5-8 to TRBJ2-1, with TRBD2 matching over 8 bases. V dropped 4 bases and J dropped 8; count of bases not matched to a gene: 11. The CDR3 is made up of 15 amino acids. Germline CDR1 is SGHTS and CDR2 is YDEGEE. The CDR3 loop reads CASSAGAGGSDEQFF. The CDR3 nucleotides read TGTGCCAGCAGCGCTGGGGCGGGGGGTAGTGATGAGCAGTTCTTC.

This chain links TRBV3-1 (or the pseudogene TRBV3-2) with TRBJ1-4; D unclear. The V end lost 4 bases, the J end lost 10 bases, and 19 bases lay between the germline ends. In germline, CDR1 is LGHDT, CDR2 YNNKEL (reference sequence). CDR3 length equals 15 residues. The CDR3 loop reads CASSRPKAGGRKLFF. The CDR3 coding sequence is TGTGCCAGCAGCCGCCCGAAGGCGGGTGGGAGAAAACTGTTTTTT.

The chain links TRBV21-1 to TRBJ2-7; TRBD1, the D gene given by the table, was not confirmed from the DNA. TRBV21-1 is reported as a pseudogene. There are 13 residues in the CDR3. As DNA, the CDR3 is TGTGCCAGCAGCAGGCCAGGGCCTGGCGAGCAGTACTTC. This translates into CASSRPGPGEQYF.

Written as DNA, the CDR3 is TGTGCCAGCAGGGGACCGGGACAGGGCGTCCCCTTAAACACAGATACGCAGTATTTT. This encodes CASRGPGQGVPLNTDTQYF. This rearrangement joins TRBV7-2 to TRBJ2-3; the match to TRBD1 covers 9 bases. Germline V gene data show CDR1 as SGHTA and CDR2 as FQGNSA. The CDR3 is made up of 19 amino acids. Losses at the gene ends were 6 bases for V and 2 bases for J; bases not matched to a gene: 18.

The V and J genes are TRBV7-2 and TRBJ1-2; D not certain. Germline CDR1 and CDR2: SGHTA and FQGNSA. Trimming left V 4 bases short and J 4 bases short, with 16 bases between. The CDR3 consists of 15 residues. CDR3 bases: TGTGCCAGCAGCTCCTTGGGCCTCTTGGGCTATGGCTACACCTTC. This translates into CASSSLGLLGYGYTF.

The rearrangement uses TRBV5-4 and TRBJ1-4; 7 bases fit TRBD1. The CDR3 has 15 amino acids. CDR1 and CDR2 (germline): SGHNT, YYREEE (reference sequence). Trimming took 4 bases from V and 6 from J; bases not matched to a gene: 9. As DNA, the CDR3 is TGTGCCAGCAGCCTATTTACCAGGGGGGATGAAAAACTGTTTTTT. This gives the protein CASSLFTRGDEKLFF.

This rearrangement joins TRBV25-1 to TRBJ1-6; the match to TRBD1 covers 9 bases. In germline, CDR1 is MGHDK, CDR2 SYGVNS. J was trimmed by 0 bases and V by 4 bases; bases with no gene match: 7. This CDR3 has 18 residues. This CDR3 is CASSGGTGHFSYNSPLHF. DNA for the CDR3: TGTGCCAGCAGTGGGGGGACAGGGCACTTCTCCTATAATTCACCCCTCCACTTT.

This clone was observed a few times. The chain has TRBV6-2 or TRBV6-3 and TRBJ2-5; 10 positions match TRBD2. The V segment lost 6 bases and the J segment 2 bases; nucleotides outside the gene matches: 9. CDR1 and CDR2 from the germline V gene are MNHEY and SVGEGT. CDR3 length: 16 residues. CDR3 nucleotides: TGTGCCAGCAGCCGGACACTAGCGGGGTATCAAGAGACCCAGTACTTC. It codes for CASSRTLAGYQETQYF.

The J gene is TRBJ2-3, the V gene TRBV7-2; D not resolved. The CDR3 sequence is 14 residues long. V was trimmed by 5 bases and J by 1 base, leaving 10 bases between them. The germline V gene has CDR1 SGHTA and CDR2 FQGNSA. The CDR3 spells CASSPRERTDTQYF. CDR3 DNA sequence: TGTGCCAGCAGCCCAAGAGAGCGCACAGATACGCAGTATTTT. The full variable domain, completed using reference TRBV7-2 and TRBJ2-3, is GAGVSQSPSNKVTEKGKDVELRCDPISGHTALYWYRQSLGQGLEFLIYFQGNSAPDKSGLPSDRFSAERTGGSVSTLTIQRTQQEDSAVYLCASSPRERTDTQYFGPGTRLTVL.

The V and J genes are TRBV5-1 and TRBJ2-1; 7 bases fit TRBD1. Germline CDR1 and CDR2: SGHRS and YFSETQ. This CDR3 has 14 amino acids. V dropped 3 bases and J dropped 7; count of bases not matched to a gene: 7. This CDR3 is CASSWEGGGNEQFF. CDR3 DNA: TGCGCCAGCAGCTGGGAAGGGGGCGGAAATGAGCAGTTCTTC.

The chain couples TRBV28 to TRBJ1-5; 8 bases line up with TRBD1. This CDR3 spans 14 amino acids. Trimming at V came to 4 bases and at J to 4 bases, leaving 3 bases not matched to a gene. Germline V gene lookup returns CDR1 MDHEN and CDR2 SYDVKM. The CDR3 sequence: CASSWTGKNQPQHF. The CDR3 nucleotides are TGTGCCAGCAGTTGGACAGGGAAAAATCAGCCCCAGCATTTT.

CDR3 in DNA: TGTGCCAGCAGTGCGGGGGGGACTGAAAAACTGTTTTTT. This codes for CASSAGGTEKLFF. The gene calls are TRBV25-1 and TRBJ1-4; D possibly corresponds to TRBD1 (5 bases). V gave up 4 bases and J gave up 7 bases, with 10 bases separating them. This CDR3 is 13 amino acids long. Germline assignment: CDR1 MGHDK and CDR2 SYGVNS.

CDR3 residues: CASSNSGGQETQYF. DNA for the CDR3: TGTGCCAGTAGTAATTCGGGGGGCCAAGAGACCCAGTACTTC. The chain recombines TRBV19 with TRBJ2-5, with 7 bases aligning to TRBD2. The J segment lost 1 base and the V segment lost 4 bases, leaving 3 bases of the junction unmatched. CDR1 LNHDA and CDR2 SQIVND come from the germline V gene (reference sequence). The CDR3 contains 14 residues.

This clone was counted between two and nine times. This chain's CDR3 is CASSYNGAGYGYTF. Written as DNA, the CDR3 is TGTGCCAGCAGTTACAATGGGGCAGGATATGGCTACACCTTC. This chain uses TRBV6-5 with TRBJ1-2; perhaps TRBD1 as D (5 bases). This CDR3 spans 14 amino acids. V was trimmed by 2 bases and J by 5 bases, leaving 12 bases between them. CDR1 is MNHEY and CDR2 is SVGAGI in the germline V gene.

V and J are TRBV18 and TRBJ1-6; no reliable D call. The germline CDR1 and CDR2 sequences are KGHSH and LQKENI. V shed 3 bases and J shed 0 bases, with 12 bases lying between them. The CDR3 consists of 17 residues. The CDR3 DNA follows: TGTGCCAGCTCACCGACTCAGAGGAGCTCCTATAATTCACCCCTCCACTTT. It is translated as CASSPTQRSSYNSPLHF.

This rearrangement joins TRBV5-4 to TRBJ2-2, with a possible D match to TRBD2 (7 bases). The length of the CDR3 is 17 residues. Per the germline V gene, CDR1 is SGHNT and CDR2 is YYREEE (reference sequence). V lost 5 bases and J 5 bases, leaving 22 bases between the germline ends. CDR3 DNA: TGTGCCAGCAGTCCCCAAGCCCTGGGGGGGCAAACCGGGGAGCTGTTTTTT. Its translation is CASSPQALGGQTGELFF. The whole variable domain, remainder taken from reference TRBV5-4 and TRBJ2-2, is ETGVTQSPTHLIKTRGQQVTLRCSSQSGHNTVSWYQQALGQGPQFIFQYYREEENGRGNFPPRFSGLQFPNYSSELNVNALELDDSALYLCASSPQALGGQTGELFFGEGSRLTVL.

This chain joins TRBV20-1 and TRBJ1-1; possibly TRBD1 for D (5 bases). V was pared by 3 bases and J by 0 bases, with 11 bases between. Germline V gene data show CDR1 as DFQATT and CDR2 as SNEGSKA (reference sequence). This CDR3 contains 14 residues. The CDR3 nucleotides are TGCAGTGCTAGTGGCGGGGGAGTGAACACTGAAGCTTTCTTT. Translation gives CSASGGGVNTEAFF.